This entry lists 26 T cell receptor beta chains sequenced from one sample in a study of identical twins. TCRdb reanalysed the 5' RACE reads using MiXCR and keeps one entry per CDR3 protein. The repertoire holds approximately 1.8 million distinct CDR3 sequences, with around 29% as singletons. Material for sequencing was cord blood. Receptors were obtained from a newborn girl in good health.

This clonotype occurred a few times. The CDR3 loop reads CATSDFDGGVRETQYF. Written as DNA, the CDR3 is TGTGCCACCAGTGATTTTGACGGGGGGGTCAGGGAGACCCAGTACTTC. This chain joins TRBV24-1 and TRBJ2-5; 8 positions match TRBD2. Trimming at V came to 1 base and at J to 5 bases, leaving 8 bases not matched to a gene. Germline V gene sequence: CDR1 KGHDR, CDR2 SFDVKD. The CDR3 totals 16 residues.

In this sample, this clonotype turned up a few times. The chain employs TRBV27 and TRBJ1-2; D perhaps matches TRBD1 (6 bases). CDR1 is MNHEY and CDR2 is SMNVEV in the germline V gene (reference sequence). V was pared by 5 bases and J by 5 bases, with 18 bases between. The CDR3 runs to 15 residues. The CDR3 loop reads CASSRGGAFEYGYTF. The CDR3 DNA reads as TGTGCCAGCAGTCGCGGGGGCGCCTTTGAATATGGCTACACCTTC.

CDR3 in amino acids: CASGPQGERPYEQYF. The CDR3 DNA is TGTGCCAGCGGCCCACAGGGGGAAAGGCCCTACGAGCAGTACTTC. The chain couples TRBV12-3 or TRBV12-4 to TRBJ2-7; 8 positions agree with TRBD1. The CDR3 runs 15 residues. The junction had 11 bases not matched to a gene; V was cut back by 8 bases and J by 2 bases.

The chain combines TRBV5-8 with TRBJ2-4; weak D call: TRBD2 (6 bases). Between the trimmed V and J ends, which lost 5 bases and 0 bases, there was a span of 21 bases. The CDR3 has 18 amino acids. The germline gives CDR1 SGHTS, CDR2 YDEGEE. The DNA for the CDR3 is TGTGCCAGCAGGAACAGACTAGGGGCCCTCCTAGCCAAAAACATTCAGTACTTC. Its translation: CASRNRLGALLAKNIQYF.

CDR3 in amino acids: CSAMGLAAYEQYF. CDR3 bases: TGCAGTGCTATGGGACTAGCCGCCTACGAGCAGTACTTC. The chain combines TRBV20-1 with TRBJ2-7, with 9 bases fitting TRBD2. CDR1 is DFQATT and CDR2 is SNEGSKA in the germline V gene (reference sequence). V gave up 4 bases and J gave up 2 bases; unmatched junction bases: 3. The CDR3 has 13 amino acids.

The gene calls are TRBV20-1 and TRBJ1-2; maybe TRBD1 (6 bases). Trimming took off 5 bases at V and 0 bases at J, with 13 bases between the two ends. This CDR3 has 14 amino acids. Germline lookup yields CDR1 DFQATT and CDR2 SNEGSKA (reference sequence). The CDR3 coding sequence is TGCAGTGCTCCCTACAGGGATACTAACTATGGCTACACCTTC. This encodes CSAPYRDTNYGYTF.

The rearrangement joins TRBV6-5 to TRBJ2-7, with TRBD1 identical over 7 bases. Losses at the gene ends were 3 bases for V and 2 bases for J; bases not matched to a gene: 4. The CDR3 contains 14 residues. Germline CDR1 and CDR2: MNHEY and SVGAGI. CDR3 region: CASSYMGTAYEQYF. CDR3 DNA sequence: TGTGCCAGCAGTTATATGGGGACAGCCTACGAGCAGTACTTC.

The chain recombines TRBV9 with TRBJ2-5, with 8 bases lining up with TRBD2. The length of the CDR3 is 15 residues. Germline V gene lookup returns CDR1 SGDLS and CDR2 YYNGEE. Trimming removed 4 bases from V and 4 bases from J; junction bases left unmatched: 9. CDR3 amino acids: CASSSAGTSGETQYF. For the CDR3, the DNA is TGTGCCAGCAGCTCCGCCGGGACTAGTGGAGAGACCCAGTACTTC. The full variable domain, its missing parts supplied by reference TRBV9 and TRBJ2-5, is DSGVTQTPKHLITATGQRVTLRCSPRSGDLSVYWYQQSLDQGLQFLIQYYNGEERAKGNILERFSAQQFPDLHSELNLSSLELGDSALYFCASSSAGTSGETQYFGPGTRLLVL.

V gene TRBV6-6 combines with J gene TRBJ1-1; D is undetermined. V lost 4 bases, J lost 4 bases, and 10 bases lay in between. Germline CDR1 reads MNHNY; CDR2 reads SVGAGI (reference sequence). This CDR3 comprises 13 residues. The CDR3, as DNA: TGTGCCAGCAGTTTATGGGCACTCACTGAAGCTTTCTTT. This codes for CASSLWALTEAFF.

With respect to this clonotype: A junction end diverges from the germline sequence, so it may reflect a read error. The rearrangement links TRBV2 to TRBJ2-1; D possibly matches TRBD1 or TRBD2 (5 bases each). The CDR3 totals 13 residues. Germline V lookup: CDR1 SNHLY, CDR2 FYNNEI. Here the CDR3 reads CASREGPYNEQSF. The CDR3 DNA sequence: TGTGCCAGCAGAGAGGGACCTTACAATGAGCAATCCTTC.

This clonotype was seen only a few times. The rearrangement uses TRBV29-1 and TRBJ2-2, with 8 positions matching TRBD1. Trimming cost V 7 bases and J 0 bases; bases outside gene matches: 4. The CDR3 has 14 amino acids. CDR1 is SQVTM and CDR2 is ANQGSEA in the germline V gene. This CDR3 is CSGMTGANTGELFF. CDR3 nucleotides: TGCAGCGGGATGACAGGGGCGAACACCGGGGAGCTGTTTTTT.

This clonotype was seen many times. J is TRBJ2-1 and V is TRBV27; D is undetermined. This CDR3 region has 13 residues. V lost 1 base, J lost 8 bases, and 9 bases lay in between. Germline V gene data show CDR1 as MNHEY and CDR2 as SMNVEV (reference sequence). Here the CDR3 reads CASSLWVADEQFF. DNA for the CDR3: TGTGCCAGCAGTTTATGGGTAGCTGATGAGCAGTTCTTC.

On this clonotype itself: This could be a read error, since a much larger clone is one nucleotide away. The chain's CDR3 is CSATRGGYTF. CDR3 sequence (DNA): TGCAGTGCTACCAGGGGTGGCTACACCTTC. The V call is TRBV20-1, the J call TRBJ1-2; D may be TRBD1 (6 bases). The CDR3 extends over 10 amino acids. Trimming pared 4 bases from V and 7 bases from J, leaving 7 bases between. Looked up from germline, CDR1 is DFQATT and CDR2 is SNEGSKA (reference sequence).

The chain links TRBV15 to TRBJ1-1, with D unclear. Germline V gene data show CDR1 as LNHNV and CDR2 as YYDKDF (reference sequence). This CDR3 comprises 16 residues. The ends were cut back, 6 bases at V and 1 base at J, with 18 bases in the middle. This CDR3 is CATRPPFGTTNTEAFF. The CDR3 bases are TGTGCCACCAGGCCCCCATTTGGTACTACGAACACTGAAGCTTTCTTT. Together with reference TRBV15 and TRBJ1-1, the CDR3 gives the full variable domain: DAMVIQNPRYQVTQFGKPVTLSCSQTLNHNVMYWYQQKSSQAPKLLFHYYDKDFNNEADTPDNFQSRRPNTSFCFLDIRSPGLGDTAMYLCATRPPFGTTNTEAFFGQGTRLTVV.

The V call is TRBV27, the J call TRBJ1-1; D not resolved. Trimming pared 3 bases from V and 1 base from J, leaving 9 bases between. The length of the CDR3 is 14 residues. From germline, CDR1 is MNHEY and CDR2 SMNVEV (reference sequence). CDR3 in amino acids: CASSFGVTNTEAFF. The CDR3 DNA reads as TGTGCCAGCAGTTTTGGGGTGACGAACACTGAAGCTTTCTTT.

This clonotype was counted a few times. The genes are TRBV29-1 and TRBJ2-1; D may be TRBD2 (6 bases). The J call may be in error: the DNA end matches TRBJ2-7 better. The germline CDR1 and CDR2 sequences are SQVTM and ANQGSEA. The CDR3 contains 15 residues. In nucleotides, the CDR3 is TGCAGCGGCCTCCGGGACTGGCCGCCCTACAATGAGCAGTACTTC. Translating it yields CSGLRDWPPYNEQYF.

This chain joins TRBV27 and TRBJ2-1; TRBD2 matches 7 bases. The J call may be wrong; the DNA end is better matched by TRBJ2-7. The germline gives CDR1 MNHEY, CDR2 SMNVEV (reference sequence). The CDR3 spans 19 residues. The CDR3 region is CASREQFPLGGSYSYEQYF. The DNA for the CDR3 is TGTGCCAGCAGAGAGCAGTTCCCCCTAGGCGGGAGCTACTCCTACGAGCAGTACTTC.

This sequence joins TRBV9 and TRBJ2-1, with 15 bases aligning to TRBD2. CDR1 and CDR2 from the germline V gene are SGDLS and YYNGEE. After removal of 0 bases from V and 4 bases from J, the junction contained 5 bases not matched to a gene. This CDR3 comprises 18 residues. The CDR3 reads CASSVGQGTSGRYNEQFF. The CDR3 bases are TGTGCCAGCAGCGTAGGACAGGGGACTAGCGGGAGGTACAATGAGCAGTTCTTC.

Concerning this clonotype: Since the CDR3 does not end with the conserved phenylalanine or tryptophan, this likely comes from a read error. The chain recombines TRBV27 with TRBJ2-4; 9 bases map to TRBD2. The end of the DNA aligns better with TRBJ2-7, so the J call may be wrong. This CDR3 has 13 amino acids. The germline V gene has CDR1 MNHEY and CDR2 SMNVEV (reference sequence). CDR3 loop: CASSPGLAYEQYL. As DNA, the CDR3 is TGTGCCAGCAGTCCGGGACTAGCTTACGAGCAGTACTTA.

V and J are TRBV6-5 and TRBJ2-2; D remains ambiguous. The germline gives CDR1 MNHEY, CDR2 SVGAGI. The CDR3 has 16 amino acids. V lost 0 bases and J lost 4, with 12 bases in between. The CDR3 reads CASSYSTTSGTGELFF. Written as DNA, the CDR3 is TGTGCCAGCAGTTACTCGACGACCTCGGGCACCGGGGAGCTGTTTTTT.

This clonotype came up a few times. The chain carries TRBV6-6 and TRBJ1-4; no clear D. The CDR3 extends over 15 amino acids. Germline-derived CDR1 and CDR2 are MNHNY and SVGAGI (reference sequence). Trimming left V 4 bases short and J 1 base short, with 10 bases between. CDR3 in DNA: TGTGCCAGCAGTTGGGGTCGCCGAACTAATGAAAAACTGTTTTTT. Amino acid sequence: CASSWGRRTNEKLFF.

In this sample, this clonotype turned up a few times. The V and J genes are TRBV20-1 and TRBJ2-3; D tentatively reads TRBD1 or TRBD2 (5 bases each). Germline CDR1 reads DFQATT; CDR2 reads SNEGSKA (reference sequence). CDR3 length: 14 residues. The V end lost 3 bases, the J end lost 0 bases, and 10 bases lay between the germline ends. For the CDR3, the DNA is TGCAGTGCTAGGGGGGTAGCGAGCACAGATACGCAGTATTTT. Translated: CSARGVASTDTQYF.

For this clonotype: Mismatch with germline at one junction end may stem from a read error. The chain carries TRBV10-3 and TRBJ2-3, with D uncertain. The CDR3 spans 13 residues. CDR1 is ENHRY and CDR2 is SYGVKD in the germline V gene. The DNA for the CDR3 is TGTGCCATCAGTGAGGGTAGCCCAGATACGCGGTATTTT. As protein: CAISEGSPDTRYF.

This clonotype was counted between two and nine times. The V gene is TRBV6-2 or TRBV6-3, the J gene TRBJ1-5, with no clear D. Germline V gene lookup returns CDR1 MNHEY and CDR2 SVGEGT. The CDR3 is 16 amino acids. Trimming stripped 0 bases from V and 3 bases from J, with 12 bases between. CDR3 coding DNA: TGTGCCAGCAGTTACTCGGGCCGGACTTTCAATCAGCCCCAGCATTTT. Protein: CASSYSGRTFNQPQHF.

The chain has TRBV5-1 and TRBJ1-2; possibly TRBD1 for D (6 bases). The CDR3 totals 14 residues. Germline V gene lookup returns CDR1 SGHRS and CDR2 YFSETQ. V was cut by 0 bases and J by 8 bases, with 14 bases left in between. The CDR3 sequence: CASSLDFRGWGYTF. The CDR3, as DNA: TGCGCCAGCAGCTTGGACTTCAGGGGCTGGGGCTACACCTTC.

The sample holds a few counts of this clonotype. The chain links TRBV9 to TRBJ2-5, with 12 bases matching TRBD2. CDR3 length equals 19 residues. J lost 6 bases, V lost 0 bases, and 15 bases had no gene match. Looked up from germline, CDR1 is SGDLS and CDR2 is YYNGEE. CDR3 sequence reads: CASSVGTSGTNYVDQTQYF. The CDR3 DNA sequence: TGTGCCAGCAGCGTAGGGACTAGCGGGACTAACTATGTGGATCAGACCCAGTACTTC.